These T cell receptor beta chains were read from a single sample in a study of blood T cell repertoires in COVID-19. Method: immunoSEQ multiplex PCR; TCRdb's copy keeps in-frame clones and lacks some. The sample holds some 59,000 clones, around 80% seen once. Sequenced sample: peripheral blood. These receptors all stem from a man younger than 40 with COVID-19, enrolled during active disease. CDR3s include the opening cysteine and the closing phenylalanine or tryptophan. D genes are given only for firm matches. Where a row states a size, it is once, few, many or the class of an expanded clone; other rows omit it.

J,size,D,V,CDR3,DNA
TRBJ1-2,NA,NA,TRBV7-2,CASSPRPEGRGGYTF,TGTGCCAGCAGCCCCCGTCCGGAAGGGAGGGGAGGCTACACCTTC
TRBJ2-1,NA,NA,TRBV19,CASSITGLLNEQFF,TGTGCCAGTAGTATTACGGGACTCCTGAATGAGCAGTTCTTC
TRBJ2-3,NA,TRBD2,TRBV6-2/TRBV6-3,CASSYASGYTQYF,TGTGCCAGCAGTTACGCTAGCGGATATACGCAGTATTTT
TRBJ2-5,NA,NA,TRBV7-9,CASSPLPLAQETQYF,TGTGCCAGCAGCCCCTTGCCTTTAGCCCAAGAGACCCAGTACTTC
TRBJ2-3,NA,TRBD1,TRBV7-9,CASVPTGISTDTQYF,TGTGCCAGCGTACCGACAGGGATTAGCACAGATACGCAGTATTTT
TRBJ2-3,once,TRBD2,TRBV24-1,CATSGSSGREDTQYF,TGTGCCACCAGTGGGTCTAGCGGGAGGGAAGATACGCAGTATTTT
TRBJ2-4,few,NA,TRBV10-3,CAIRPLAEGIQYF,TGTGCCATCAGGCCACTAGCTGAGGGCATTCAGTACTTC
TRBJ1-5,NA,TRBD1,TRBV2,CASSAQGSNQPQHF,TGTGCCAGCAGTGCACAGGGGAGCAATCAGCCCCAGCATTTT
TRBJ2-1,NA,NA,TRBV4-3,CASSPGGVDKYNEQFF,TGCGCCAGCAGCCCAGGAGGGGTAGACAAGTACAATGAGCAGTTCTTC
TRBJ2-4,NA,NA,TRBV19,CASSIDGLWTPHSIQYF,TGTGCCAGTAGTATAGATGGTCTATGGACACCCCACAGCATTCAGTACTTC
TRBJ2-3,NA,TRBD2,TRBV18,CASSPLGTSGSTDTQYF,TGTGCCAGCTCACCTCTCGGGACTAGCGGGAGCACAGATACGCAGTATTTT
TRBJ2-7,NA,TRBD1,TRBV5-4,CASSSQGTFLYEQYF,TGTGCCAGCAGCTCACAGGGGACCTTCCTCTACGAGCAGTACTTC
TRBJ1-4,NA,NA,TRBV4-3,CASSQTPFGRSEKLFF,TGCGCCAGCAGCCAGACCCCCTTTGGGAGGAGCGAAAAACTGTTTTTT
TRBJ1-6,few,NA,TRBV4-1,CASSPRGSSYNSPLHF,TGCGCCAGCAGCCCGAGGGGGAGCTCCTATAATTCACCCCTCCACTTT
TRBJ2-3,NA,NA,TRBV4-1,CASSQTTGTPKDTQYF,TGCGCCAGCAGCCAAACAACCGGGACTCCAAAGGATACGCAGTATTTT
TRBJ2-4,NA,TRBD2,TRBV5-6,CASSLKVTSGGFAKNIQYF,TGTGCCAGCAGCTTGAAGGTGACTAGCGGGGGTTTCGCCAAAAACATTCAGTACTTC
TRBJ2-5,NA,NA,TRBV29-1,CSGDPSEGGYQETQYF,TGCAGCGGGGATCCTAGCGAGGGCGGGTACCAAGAGACCCAGTACTTC
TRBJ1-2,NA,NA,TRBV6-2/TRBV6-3,CASSYGAGASYGYTF,TGTGCCAGCAGTTATGGTGCAGGGGCTTCTTATGGCTACACCTTC
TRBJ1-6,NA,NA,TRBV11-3,CASSQQGDNSPLHF,TGTGCCAGCAGCCAACAGGGAGATAATTCACCCCTCCACTTT
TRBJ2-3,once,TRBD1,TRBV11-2,CASRPQGAGKKYF,TGTGCCAGCAGGCCCCAGGGGGCGGGAAAAAAGTATTTT
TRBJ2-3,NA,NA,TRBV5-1,CASSFVGPHTDTQYF,TGCGCCAGCAGCTTTGTGGGGCCCCACACAGATACGCAGTATTTT
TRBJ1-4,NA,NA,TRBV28,CASSSRTASNEKLFF,TGTGCCAGCAGTTCCAGGACAGCTAGTAATGAAAAACTGTTTTTT
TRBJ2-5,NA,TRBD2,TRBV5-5,CASSLSSGRVETQYF,TGTGCCAGCAGCTTGTCTAGCGGGAGAGTAGAGACCCAGTACTTC
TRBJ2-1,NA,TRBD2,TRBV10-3,CAISETPGLAAYNEQFF,TGTGCCATCAGTGAGACCCCGGGACTAGCGGCTTACAATGAGCAGTTCTTC
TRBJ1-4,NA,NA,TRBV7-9,CASSLGPGTGPNEKLFF,TGTGCCAGCAGCTTAGGGCCCGGGACTGGGCCAAATGAAAAACTGTTTTTT
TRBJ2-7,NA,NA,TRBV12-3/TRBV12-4,CASSLDSAEQYF,TGTGCCAGCAGCCTTGACAGCGCCGAGCAGTACTTC
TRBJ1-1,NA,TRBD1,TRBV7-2,CASSTDRGRTEAFF,TGTGCCAGCAGCACGGACAGGGGGCGGACTGAAGCTTTCTTT
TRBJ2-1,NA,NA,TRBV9,CASSVFGGYNEQFF,TGTGCCAGCAGCGTATTCGGCGGGTACAATGAGCAGTTCTTC
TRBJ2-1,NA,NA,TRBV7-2,CASSSAPGSEQFF,TGTGCCAGCAGCTCGGCACCAGGGTCTGAGCAGTTCTTC